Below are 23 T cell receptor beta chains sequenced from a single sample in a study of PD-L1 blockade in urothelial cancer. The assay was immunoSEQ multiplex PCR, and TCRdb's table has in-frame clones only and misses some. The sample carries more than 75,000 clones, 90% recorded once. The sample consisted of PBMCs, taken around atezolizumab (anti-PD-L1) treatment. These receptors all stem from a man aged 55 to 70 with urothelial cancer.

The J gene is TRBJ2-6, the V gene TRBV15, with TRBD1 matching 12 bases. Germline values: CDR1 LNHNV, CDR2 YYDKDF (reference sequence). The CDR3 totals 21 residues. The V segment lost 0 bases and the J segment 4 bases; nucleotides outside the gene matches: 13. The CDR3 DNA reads TGTGCCACCAGCAGAGATCTTCCGTTCCGGGACAGGGGGCCCGGGGCCAACGTCCTGACTTTC. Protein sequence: CATSRDLPFRDRGPGANVLTF.

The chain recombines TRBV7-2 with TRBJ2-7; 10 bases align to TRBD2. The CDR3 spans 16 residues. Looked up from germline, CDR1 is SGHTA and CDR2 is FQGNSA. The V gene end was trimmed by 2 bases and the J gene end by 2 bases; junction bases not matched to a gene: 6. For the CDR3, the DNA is TGTGCCAGCAGCTTAAACCCTAGCGGGGGACCCTACGAGCAGTACTTC. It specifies CASSLNPSGGPYEQYF.

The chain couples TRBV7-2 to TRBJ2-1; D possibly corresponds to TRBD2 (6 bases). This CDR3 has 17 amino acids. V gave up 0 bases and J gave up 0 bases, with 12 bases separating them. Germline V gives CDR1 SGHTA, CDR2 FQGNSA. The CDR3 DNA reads TGTGCCAGCAGCTTAGCGGTTGCGGGGAGCTCCTACAATGAGCAGTTCTTC. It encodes CASSLAVAGSSYNEQFF.

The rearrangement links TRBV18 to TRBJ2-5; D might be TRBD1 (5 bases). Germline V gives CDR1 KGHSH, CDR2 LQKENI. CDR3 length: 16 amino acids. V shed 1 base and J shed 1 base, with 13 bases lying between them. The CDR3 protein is CASSPRAPGIQETQYF. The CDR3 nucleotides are TGTGCCAGCTCACCACGAGCACCAGGGATCCAAGAGACCCAGTACTTC.

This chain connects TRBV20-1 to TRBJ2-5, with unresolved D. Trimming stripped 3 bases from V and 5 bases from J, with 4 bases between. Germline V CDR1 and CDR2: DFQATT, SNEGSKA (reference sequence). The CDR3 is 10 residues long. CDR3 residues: CSASTETQYF. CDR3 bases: TGCAGTGCTAGTACTGAGACCCAGTACTTC.

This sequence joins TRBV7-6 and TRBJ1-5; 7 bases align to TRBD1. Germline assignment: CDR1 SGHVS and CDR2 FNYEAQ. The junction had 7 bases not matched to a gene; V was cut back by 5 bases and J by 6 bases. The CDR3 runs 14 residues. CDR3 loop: CASSQLDRAQPQHF. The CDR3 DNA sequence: TGTGCCAGCAGCCAACTAGACAGGGCTCAGCCCCAGCATTTT. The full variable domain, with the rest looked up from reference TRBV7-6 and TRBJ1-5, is GAGVSQSPRYKVTKRGQDVALRCDPISGHVSLYWYRQALGQGPEFLTYFNYEAQQDKSGLPNDRFSAERPEGSISTLTIQRTEQRDSAMYRCASSQLDRAQPQHFGDGTRLSIL.

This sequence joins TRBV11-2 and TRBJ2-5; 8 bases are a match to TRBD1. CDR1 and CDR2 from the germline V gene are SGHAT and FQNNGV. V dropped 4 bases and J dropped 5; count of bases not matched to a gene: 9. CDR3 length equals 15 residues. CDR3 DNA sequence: TGTGCCAGCAGCTGGCAGGGGGCGTTCAGGGAGACCCAGTACTTC. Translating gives CASSWQGAFRETQYF. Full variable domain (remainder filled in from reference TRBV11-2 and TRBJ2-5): EAGVAQSPRYKIIEKRQSVAFWCNPISGHATLYWYQQILGQGPKLLIQFQNNGVVDDSQLPKDRFSAERLKGVDSTLKIQPAKLEDSAVYLCASSWQGAFRETQYFGPGTRLLVL.

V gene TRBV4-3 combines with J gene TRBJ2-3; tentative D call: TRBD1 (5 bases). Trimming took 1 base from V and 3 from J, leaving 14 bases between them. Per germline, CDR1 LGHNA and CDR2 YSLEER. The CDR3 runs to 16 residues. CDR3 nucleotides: TGCGCCAGCAGCCAAGCAGTTCAGGGTGATACAGATACGCAGTATTTT. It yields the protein CASSQAVQGDTDTQYF.

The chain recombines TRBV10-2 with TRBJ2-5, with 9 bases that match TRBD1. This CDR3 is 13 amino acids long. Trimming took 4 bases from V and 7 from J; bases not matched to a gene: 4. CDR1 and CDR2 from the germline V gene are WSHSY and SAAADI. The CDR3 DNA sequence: TGCGCCAGCAGTGGGACAGGGGAAGGGACCCAGTACTTC. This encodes CASSGTGEGTQYF.

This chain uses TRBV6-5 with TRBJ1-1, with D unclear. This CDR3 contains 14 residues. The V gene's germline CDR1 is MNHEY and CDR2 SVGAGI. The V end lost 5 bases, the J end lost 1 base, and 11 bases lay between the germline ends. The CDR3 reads CASSARVRNTEAFF. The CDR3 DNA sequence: TGTGCCAGCAGTGCCCGAGTGAGGAACACTGAAGCTTTCTTT.

In DNA form, the CDR3 reads TGTGCCAGCAGATACGCCGGGACAGGGTACACAGATACGCAGTATTTT. It codes for CASRYAGTGYTDTQYF. J is TRBJ2-3 and V is TRBV7-9, with 9 bases lining up with TRBD1. With V trimmed by 6 bases and J by 2 bases, 9 bases remained unmatched. The CDR3 extends over 16 amino acids. Germline assignment: CDR1 SEHNR and CDR2 FQNEAQ (reference sequence).

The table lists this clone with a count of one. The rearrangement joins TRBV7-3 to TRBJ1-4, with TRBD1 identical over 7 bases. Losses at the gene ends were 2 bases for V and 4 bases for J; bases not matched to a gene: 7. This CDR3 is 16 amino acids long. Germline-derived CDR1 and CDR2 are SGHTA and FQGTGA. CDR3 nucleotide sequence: TGTGCCAGCAGCTTAGTCGGGGCAGGGGGTAATGAAAAACTGTTTTTT. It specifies CASSLVGAGGNEKLFF.

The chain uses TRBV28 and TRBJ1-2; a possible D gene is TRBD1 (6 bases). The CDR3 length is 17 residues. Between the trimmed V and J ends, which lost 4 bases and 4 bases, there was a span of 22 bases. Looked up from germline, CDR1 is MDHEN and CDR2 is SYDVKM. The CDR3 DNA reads TGTGCCAGCAGTTGGGAGCCGGGACAAAGCCCTATCTATGGCTACACCTTC. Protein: CASSWEPGQSPIYGYTF.

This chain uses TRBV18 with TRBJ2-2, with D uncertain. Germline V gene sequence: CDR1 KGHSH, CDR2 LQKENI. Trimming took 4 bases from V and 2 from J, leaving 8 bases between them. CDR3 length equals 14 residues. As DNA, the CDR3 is TGTGCCAGCTCACTGGTGGCAAACACCGGGGAGCTGTTTTTT. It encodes CASSLVANTGELFF.

CDR3 sequence reads: CASSPAGQSISGANVLTF. The CDR3 coding sequence is TGTGCCAGCAGCCCGGCGGGACAGTCCATCTCTGGGGCCAACGTCCTGACTTTC. This chain uses TRBV5-5 with TRBJ2-6; D perhaps matches TRBD1 (7 bases). This CDR3 contains 18 residues. In germline, CDR1 is SGHKS, CDR2 YYEKEE (reference sequence). V lost 4 bases and J 0 bases, leaving 17 bases between the germline ends.

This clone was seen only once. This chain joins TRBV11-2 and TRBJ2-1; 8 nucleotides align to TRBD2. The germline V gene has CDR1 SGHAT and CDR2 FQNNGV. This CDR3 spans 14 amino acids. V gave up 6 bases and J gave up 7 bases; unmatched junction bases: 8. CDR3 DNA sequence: TGTGCCAGCAGGCGGGGGGATGGTATAAATGAGCAGTTCTTC. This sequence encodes CASRRGDGINEQFF.

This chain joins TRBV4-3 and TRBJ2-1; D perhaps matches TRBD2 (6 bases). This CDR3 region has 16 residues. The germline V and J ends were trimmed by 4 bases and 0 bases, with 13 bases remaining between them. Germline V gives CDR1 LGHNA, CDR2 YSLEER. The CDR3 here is CASSRVAASSYNEQFF. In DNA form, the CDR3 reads TGCGCCAGCAGCCGGGTAGCGGCTAGCTCCTACAATGAGCAGTTCTTC.

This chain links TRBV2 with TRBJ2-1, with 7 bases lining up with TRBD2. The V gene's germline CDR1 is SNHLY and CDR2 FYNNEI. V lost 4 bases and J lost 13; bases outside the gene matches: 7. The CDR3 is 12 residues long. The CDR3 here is CASSGEAGNQFF. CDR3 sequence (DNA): TGTGCCAGCAGTGGGGAAGCGGGGAATCAGTTCTTC.

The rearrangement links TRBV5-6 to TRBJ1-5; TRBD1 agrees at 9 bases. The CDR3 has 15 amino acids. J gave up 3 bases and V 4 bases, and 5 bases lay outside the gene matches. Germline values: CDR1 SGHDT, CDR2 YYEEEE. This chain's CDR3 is CASSLGQGNNQPQHF. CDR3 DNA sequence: TGTGCCAGCAGCCTCGGACAGGGGAACAATCAGCCCCAGCATTTT.

Written as DNA, the CDR3 is TGTGCCAGCAGCTTAGCGCGGGGTAATGTGGAGACCCAGTACTTC. It translates to CASSLARGNVETQYF. The J gene is TRBJ2-5, the V gene TRBV11-2; D perhaps matches TRBD2 (6 bases). V lost 1 base, J lost 5 bases, and 14 bases lay in between. The germline V gene encodes CDR1 SGHAT and CDR2 FQNNGV. CDR3 length equals 15 residues.

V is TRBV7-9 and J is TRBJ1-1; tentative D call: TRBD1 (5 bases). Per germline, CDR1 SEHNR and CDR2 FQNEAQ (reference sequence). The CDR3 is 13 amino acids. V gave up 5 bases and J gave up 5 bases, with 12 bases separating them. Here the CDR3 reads CASSQGVGTEAFF. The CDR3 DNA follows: TGTGCCAGCAGCCAAGGGGTCGGGACTGAAGCTTTCTTT.

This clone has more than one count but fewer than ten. Here the CDR3 reads CASSSQSSYEQYF. DNA for the CDR3: TGTGCCAGCAGTTCTCAGTCTTCCTACGAGCAGTACTTC. The gene calls are TRBV28 and TRBJ2-7; D gene unclear. The V and J ends lost 4 bases and 1 base respectively, with 8 bases between them. CDR3 length: 13 residues. Per the germline V gene, CDR1 is MDHEN and CDR2 is SYDVKM.

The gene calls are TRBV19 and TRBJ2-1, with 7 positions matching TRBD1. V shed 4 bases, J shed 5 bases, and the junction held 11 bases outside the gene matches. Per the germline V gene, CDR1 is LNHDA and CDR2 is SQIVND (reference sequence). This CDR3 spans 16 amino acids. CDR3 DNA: TGTGCCAGTAGTACTCCCGACAGGGTGTTCGACAATGAGCAGTTCTTC. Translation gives CASSTPDRVFDNEQFF.